The entry below describes one T cell receptor beta chain. The PCR was carried out with 60 Vbeta primers and 13 Jbeta primers. Profiled with immunoSEQ multiplex PCR; TCRdb holds only in-frame clones, not every one. Of 90,000 to 110,000 clones listed, about 15% are singletons. These data originate in a study of cytomegalovirus exposure and HLA in healthy donors. This receptor was identified in a female donor in good health and CMV-seronegative. The source material was PBMCs.

The CDR3 is CASSYARTYEQYF. As DNA, the CDR3 is TGTGCCAGCAGTTATGCCAGGACCTACGAGCAGTACTTC. V usage is TRBV6-5 and J usage is TRBJ2-7, with D unresolved. This CDR3 is built from 13 residues. The V and J ends lost 3 bases and 2 bases respectively, with 8 bases between them. CDR1 MNHEY and CDR2 SVGAGI come from the germline V gene.